These 25 T cell receptor beta chains originate from one sample sequenced in a study of blood T cell repertoires in COVID-19. The table came from immunoSEQ multiplex PCR; TCRdb's copy has only in-frame clones and leaves some out. There are some 450,000 clones in the sample; around 88% occur only once, and around 12% lies in the top ten. The source material was peripheral blood. These TCRs come from a woman in her forties or fifties with COVID-19, enrolled during active disease.

The chain is built from TRBV10-3 and TRBJ1-2, with D uncertain. The CDR3 extends over 14 amino acids. CDR1 is ENHRY and CDR2 is SYGVKD in the germline V gene. Between the trimmed V and J ends, which lost 1 base and 4 bases, there was a span of 10 bases. CDR3 in DNA: TGTGCCATCAGTGAGTACACTTACAGCTATGGCTACACCTTC. Translating gives CAISEYTYSYGYTF.

V and J are TRBV11-2 and TRBJ2-5; weak D call: TRBD1 (6 bases). V dropped 2 bases and J dropped 7 bases, with 17 bases sitting between them. The germline V gene encodes CDR1 SGHAT and CDR2 FQNNGV. The CDR3 is made up of 15 amino acids. The CDR3 nucleotides are TGTGCCAGCAGCTTACCCCTACAGGGTGGGGCGACCCAGTACTTC. This translates into CASSLPLQGGATQYF.

Concerning this clone: This specimen includes other DNA sequences encoding the same CDR3. V is TRBV9 and J is TRBJ2-2, with D hard to call. CDR1 and CDR2 from the germline V gene are SGDLS and YYNGEE. V dropped 0 bases and J dropped 4 bases, with 4 bases sitting between them. The CDR3 contains 13 residues. In DNA form, the CDR3 reads TGTGCCAGCAGCGTAGTTAGCACCGGGGAGCTGTTTTTT. It codes for CASSVVSTGELFF.

The chain has TRBV16 and TRBJ2-7; possible D gene TRBD1, 6 bases. Germline CDR1 is KGHSY and CDR2 is FQNENV. V was trimmed by 4 bases and J by 2 bases, leaving 21 bases between them. The CDR3 is 17 residues long. The CDR3, as DNA: TGTGCCAGCAGCCTGGGGGATCGACAGGCGGCAACCTACGAGCAGTACTTC. This codes for CASSLGDRQAATYEQYF.

The V gene is TRBV30, the J gene TRBJ1-1; no clear D gene. V was clipped by 0 bases and J by 5 bases, with 10 bases between them. CDR1 is GTSNPN, CDR2 SVGIG, per germline (reference sequence). The CDR3 runs to 13 residues. The CDR3 coding sequence is TGTGCCTGGAGTGTATGGGGAGGAACTGAAGCTTTCTTT. Amino acid sequence: CAWSVWGGTEAFF.

The rearrangement joins TRBV11-3 to TRBJ2-2, with D possibly matching TRBD2 (7 bases). V shed 5 bases and J shed 3 bases, with 16 bases lying between them. CDR3 size: 16 residues. The germline V gene encodes CDR1 SGHNT and CDR2 YENEEA. CDR3 coding DNA: TGTGCCAGCAGCCGACCCGGGGGGCGCGACACCGGGGAGCTGTTTTTT. This sequence encodes CASSRPGGRDTGELFF.

The V call is TRBV7-9, the J call TRBJ2-1; 8 bases match TRBD1. The V and J ends lost 6 bases and 6 bases, in that order; junction bases with no gene match: 7. The V gene's germline CDR1 is SEHNR and CDR2 FQNEAQ (reference sequence). The CDR3 is 14 residues long. In nucleotides, the CDR3 is TGTGCCAGCAGGGACAGGGAGGAACGCAATGAGCAGTTCTTC. Translating gives CASRDREERNEQFF.

The rearrangement uses TRBV6-5 and TRBJ1-3; D perhaps matches TRBD1 (5 bases). V was cut by 6 bases and J by 3 bases, with 9 bases left in between. Germline assignment: CDR1 MNHEY and CDR2 SVGAGI. This CDR3 contains 13 residues. CDR3 region: CASRGTDGNTIYF. The DNA of the CDR3 is TGTGCCAGCAGAGGGACTGATGGAAACACCATATATTTT.

On this clone: In the same sample, other DNA sequences code for this CDR3. CDR3 DNA sequence: TGTGCCAGCTCACCCGGGACAGCGAACACTGAAGCTTTCTTT. This translates into CASSPGTANTEAFF. This chain links TRBV18 with TRBJ1-1; 7 positions match TRBD1. This CDR3 comprises 14 residues. Germline values: CDR1 KGHSH, CDR2 LQKENI. V was pared by 3 bases and J by 1 base, with 2 bases of the junction left unmatched.

Details on this clone: Other DNA variants within this sample encode the same CDR3. The genes are TRBV28 and TRBJ1-5; D is perhaps TRBD1 (6 bases). Per the germline V gene, CDR1 is MDHEN and CDR2 is SYDVKM. V dropped 6 bases and J dropped 4 bases, with 10 bases sitting between them. The CDR3 covers 13 residues. CDR3 nucleotides: TGTGCCAGCAGGTCTGACAGGAATCAGCCCCAGCATTTT. Amino acids: CASRSDRNQPQHF. The whole variable domain, remainder taken from reference TRBV28 and TRBJ1-5, is DVKVTQSSRYLVKRTGEKVFLECVQDMDHENMFWYRQDPGLGLRLIYFSYDVKMKEKGDIPEGYSVSREKKERFSLILESASTNQTSMYLCASRSDRNQPQHFGDGTRLSIL.

This chain joins TRBV18 and TRBJ1-2; D gene ambiguous. The CDR3 sequence is 14 residues long. Germline assignment: CDR1 KGHSH and CDR2 LQKENI. V was pared by 3 bases and J by 4 bases, with 12 bases between. For the CDR3, the DNA is TGTGCCAGCTCACCGGCAGGAAGGATCTATGGCTACACCTTC. The encoded protein is CASSPAGRIYGYTF.

The chain links TRBV6-5 to TRBJ1-1; tentatively, D is TRBD1 (5 bases). V dropped 8 bases and J dropped 1 base, with 8 bases sitting between them. The CDR3 runs to 12 residues. Looked up from germline, CDR1 is MNHEY and CDR2 is SVGAGI. As DNA, the CDR3 is TGTGCCAGCGGGGACTCGAACACTGAAGCTTTCTTT. As protein: CASGDSNTEAFF.

The CDR3 DNA reads TGTGCCAGCATTTTACCGACTAGCGGGGGGTACGAGCAGTACTTC. Translation gives CASILPTSGGYEQYF. The chain recombines TRBV6-5 with TRBJ2-7; 13 bases fit TRBD2. The CDR3 contains 15 residues. With 7 bases clipped from V and 4 bases from J, the junction kept 7 bases outside the gene matches. From germline, CDR1 is MNHEY and CDR2 SVGAGI.

The rearrangement joins TRBV6-2 or TRBV6-3 to TRBJ2-1, with D maybe TRBD1 (5 bases). From germline, CDR1 is MNHEY and CDR2 SVGEGT. The CDR3 sequence is 12 residues long. Trimming stripped 3 bases from V and 13 bases from J, with 13 bases between. DNA of the CDR3: TGTGCCAGCAGTTATCCTGGGCAGGGCCAGTTCTTC. Translating gives CASSYPGQGQFF.

The V gene is TRBV2, the J gene TRBJ2-3, with 7 bases aligning to TRBD1. The CDR3 is made up of 14 amino acids. Unmatched junction bases numbered 8, after V lost 6 bases and J lost 5 bases. The germline V gene has CDR1 SNHLY and CDR2 FYNNEI. CDR3 DNA sequence: TGTGCCAGCAGCCCTCTTACAGGGGTAGATACGCAGTATTTT. It encodes CASSPLTGVDTQYF.

The genes are TRBV7-3 and TRBJ1-5, with TRBD1 as a possible D gene (5 bases). The germline V and J ends were trimmed by 1 base and 3 bases, with 19 bases remaining between them. CDR3 size: 18 residues. Per the germline V gene, CDR1 is SGHTA and CDR2 is FQGTGA. CDR3 protein: CASSLKFRGGTANQPQHF. CDR3 nucleotide sequence: TGTGCCAGCAGCTTAAAGTTTAGGGGAGGAACAGCCAATCAGCCCCAGCATTTT.

This sequence joins TRBV7-9 and TRBJ2-1, with 10 bases lining up with TRBD1. The junction had 7 bases not matched to a gene; V was cut back by 4 bases and J by 4 bases. CDR1 is SEHNR, CDR2 FQNEAQ, per germline (reference sequence). CDR3 length: 16 amino acids. The CDR3 reads CASSSGQGGGYNEQFF. CDR3 bases: TGTGCCAGCAGCTCCGGACAGGGGGGTGGTTACAATGAGCAGTTCTTC.

The J gene is TRBJ2-7, the V gene TRBV9; 10 nucleotides match TRBD1. The CDR3 has 15 amino acids. Trimming cost V 3 bases and J 2 bases; bases outside gene matches: 5. Germline CDR1 SGDLS, CDR2 YYNGEE. The CDR3 here is CASSADRGPTYEQYF. As DNA, the CDR3 is TGTGCCAGCAGCGCCGACAGGGGGCCAACCTACGAGCAGTACTTC. The whole variable domain, remainder taken from reference TRBV9 and TRBJ2-7, is DSGVTQTPKHLITATGQRVTLRCSPRSGDLSVYWYQQSLDQGLQFLIQYYNGEERAKGNILERFSAQQFPDLHSELNLSSLELGDSALYFCASSADRGPTYEQYFGPGTRLTVT.

This sequence joins TRBV30 and TRBJ1-2; D not certain. From germline, CDR1 is GTSNPN and CDR2 SVGIG (reference sequence). The CDR3 totals 13 residues. Trimming left V 2 bases short and J 5 bases short, with 12 bases between. CDR3 nucleotide sequence: TGTGCCTGGAGTCTCGGGTGGCAGTATGGCTACACCTTC. It codes for CAWSLGWQYGYTF. The full variable domain, completed using reference TRBV30 and TRBJ1-2, is SQTIHQWPATLVQPVGSPLSLECTVEGTSNPNLYWYRQAAGRGLQLLFYSVGIGQISSEVPQNLSASRPQDRQFILSSKKLLLSDSGFYLCAWSLGWQYGYTFGSGTRLTVV.

This chain connects TRBV30 to TRBJ1-4; D remains ambiguous. V gave up 5 bases and J gave up 5 bases, with 9 bases separating them. The CDR3 totals 12 residues. In germline, CDR1 is GTSNPN, CDR2 SVGIG (reference sequence). In nucleotides, the CDR3 is TGTGCCTGGGCCACGGGGAATGAAAAACTGTTTTTT. Translation gives CAWATGNEKLFF.

The chain is built from TRBV10-1 and TRBJ2-1; 10 bases map to TRBD2. The CDR3 is 15 residues long. In germline, CDR1 is WNHNN, CDR2 SYGVQD (reference sequence). Trimming cost V 3 bases and J 13 bases; bases outside gene matches: 12. The CDR3 DNA is TGCGCCAGCAGTGAAAATCTATTAGCGGGGGGAGAACAGTTCTTC. Translating it yields CASSENLLAGGEQFF.

This chain joins TRBV5-6 and TRBJ1-2, with TRBD1 matching 10 bases. Germline loops: CDR1 SGHDT, CDR2 YYEEEE. After removal of 4 bases from V and 3 bases from J, the junction contained 6 bases not matched to a gene. This CDR3 has 15 amino acids. The CDR3 DNA reads as TGTGCCAGCAGCCCGCGGACAGGGGGGCACTATGGCTACACCTTC. It encodes CASSPRTGGHYGYTF.

Here the CDR3 reads CASSIDRENSPLHF. As DNA, the CDR3 is TGTGCCAGTAGTATCGACAGGGAGAATTCACCCCTCCACTTT. This chain uses TRBV19 with TRBJ1-6; 7 positions match TRBD1. After removal of 3 bases from V and 7 bases from J, the junction contained 3 bases not matched to a gene. The CDR3 totals 14 residues. Germline V lookup: CDR1 LNHDA, CDR2 SQIVND (reference sequence).

V is TRBV30 and J is TRBJ1-6, with 7 nucleotides matching TRBD1. The junction had 6 bases not matched to a gene; V was cut back by 5 bases and J by 11 bases. Germline CDR1 is GTSNPN and CDR2 is SVGIG (reference sequence). The CDR3 consists of 12 residues. CDR3 loop: CAWGQGGPPLHF. DNA for the CDR3: TGTGCCTGGGGGCAGGGGGGACCACCCCTCCACTTT.

V usage is TRBV6-5 and J usage is TRBJ2-1, with D possibly TRBD1 on 5 matching bases. CDR1 MNHEY and CDR2 SVGAGI come from the germline V gene. This CDR3 region has 13 residues. V was clipped by 6 bases and J by 10 bases, with 16 bases between them. In DNA, the CDR3 is TGTGCCAGCAGGTCAGGCAGGGAAGGGGAGCAGTTCTTC. This encodes CASRSGREGEQFF.